The entry below describes one T cell receptor (beta chain). Its antigen is still unknown. Every bit of the isolated RNA underwent reverse transcription, so sequencing read expressed TCRB transcripts. Libraries were prepared by immunoSEQ multiplex PCR; TCRdb keeps only in-frame clonotypes and omits some of them. The data hold 680,000 or so clones, with around 15% observed a single time. These data are taken from a study of beta chain features in type 1 diabetes. Study-wide results and limits: Shortening of TCRB CDR3s, moderate but significant, appeared in all four CD4+ subsets of Type 1 diabetes patients.

Trimming took 0 bases from V and 1 from J, leaving 9 bases between them. The CDR3 covers 15 residues. From germline, CDR1 is LNHNV and CDR2 YYDKDF (reference sequence). The sample taken for sequencing was naive CD4+ T cells from blood. V gene TRBV15 combines with J gene TRBJ2-5; D unclear. The sequence came from a man between 18 and 29 years old with type 1 diabetes. CDR3 DNA sequence: TGTGCCACCAGCAGAGATAGACTGTTCCAAGAGACCCAGTACTTC. This encodes CATSRDRLFQETQYF.